The rows below give T cell receptor beta chains drawn from one sample of a study of blood T cell repertoires in COVID-19. The table came from immunoSEQ multiplex PCR; TCRdb's copy has only in-frame clones and leaves some out. The sample gives 180,000 or so clones, about 89% of which show up once; around 3.3% is in the top ten. Sequencing was carried out using peripheral blood. These receptors were taken from a man between 65 and 79 years old with acute or convalescent COVID-19. CDR3s include the opening cysteine and the closing phenylalanine or tryptophan. A D gene is named only where the DNA matches it firmly. Clone size is given for some rows only: seen once, a few or many times, or a class if the clone is expanded.

abundance	j_gene	v_gene	d_gene	CDR3nt	CDR3aa
NA	TRBJ2-1	TRBV11-2	TRBD1	TGTGCCAGCAGCCAGTGGGACAGGGTTATCGTCGATGAGCAGTTCTTC	CASSQWDRVIVDEQFF
NA	TRBJ2-7	TRBV6-6	TRBD1	TGTGCCAGCAGTTACGCTCGACAGGGCGGATACGAGCAGTACTTC	CASSYARQGGYEQYF
NA	TRBJ1-4	TRBV28	NA	TGTGCCAGCAGTTTAGGGGCAGGAGGGGATGAAAAACTGTTTTTT	CASSLGAGGDEKLFF
NA	TRBJ2-1	TRBV9	TRBD2	TGTGCCAGCAGCGACCTTAGTAGCGGGGTTTACAATGAGCAGTTCTTC	CASSDLSSGVYNEQFF
NA	TRBJ1-5	TRBV30	NA	TGTGCCTGGAGGGTGTATCGGGGGGGCAATCAGCCCCAGCATTTT	CAWRVYRGGNQPQHF
NA	TRBJ2-3	TRBV3-1/TRBV3-2	TRBD2	TGTGCCAGCAGCCAAGATCGGTCTAGCGGGGGGAGGACAGATACGCAGTATTTT	CASSQDRSSGGRTDTQYF
NA	TRBJ1-2	TRBV27	TRBD1	TGTGCCAGCAGTTCGGGACAGAACTATGGCTACACCTTC	CASSSGQNYGYTF
NA	TRBJ1-2	TRBV5-1	NA	TGCGCCAGCAGCGTGGGACAATATGGCTACACCTTC	CASSVGQYGYTF
few	TRBJ2-7	TRBV13	NA	TGTGCCAGCAGCGGGTCCCAACGGGGTTTGTACTTC	CASSGSQRGLYF
NA	TRBJ2-1	TRBV19	TRBD2	TGTGCCAGTAGTATTGGGAGCGGGGGGGGAGATGAGCAGTTCTTC	CASSIGSGGGDEQFF
NA	TRBJ1-1	TRBV14	NA	TGTGCCAGCAGCCAAGATACTGAGGGCACAGCTTTCTTT	CASSQDTEGTAFF
once	TRBJ2-2	TRBV3-1/TRBV3-2	TRBD2	TGTGCCAGCAGTCCCGGGGTAGCGGGAGTTTTCGGGGAGCTGTTTTTT	CASSPGVAGVFGELFF
NA	TRBJ1-2	TRBV27	NA	TGTGCCAGCAGTTTTTTAAGGGACACTAACTATGGCTACACCTTC	CASSFLRDTNYGYTF
NA	TRBJ2-5	TRBV9	NA	TGTGCCAGCAGCGTAGAGGGCAGGGTGGAAGAGACCCAGTACTTC	CASSVEGRVEETQYF
NA	TRBJ2-5	TRBV4-1	TRBD2	TGCGCCAGCAGCCAAGTCCGGGGGGGACAAGAGACCCAGTACTTC	CASSQVRGGQETQYF
NA	TRBJ2-7	TRBV5-4	NA	TGTGCCAGCAGCTTAGGGGGAGACGAGCAGTACTTC	CASSLGGDEQYF
NA	TRBJ1-4	TRBV5-1	NA	TGCGCCAGCACCGGTGGACTTACAACTAATGAAAAACTGTTTTTT	CASTGGLTTNEKLFF
NA	TRBJ1-5	TRBV19	NA	TGTGCCAGTAGTGCTGGGGCCGGGGGTGGCAATCAGCCCCAGCATTTT	CASSAGAGGGNQPQHF
NA	TRBJ2-7	TRBV5-1	NA	TGCGCCAGCAGCTTGGCCGAGGAAACCTACGAGCAGTACTTC	CASSLAEETYEQYF
few	TRBJ1-6	TRBV19	NA	TGTGCCAGTCAAGGGCAGGGGAACTCACCCCTCCACTTT	CASQGQGNSPLHF
NA	TRBJ2-1	TRBV10-1	TRBD1	TGCGCCAGCAGCCCGGGACAGGGGTACAATGAGCAGTTCTTC	CASSPGQGYNEQFF
NA	TRBJ2-3	TRBV9	TRBD2	TGTGCCAGCAGCGCGGGGGGGCGCGGCACAGATACGCAGTATTTT	CASSAGGRGTDTQYF
NA	TRBJ1-1	TRBV5-1	NA	TGCGCCAGCAGCTGGGGGGTAGGACATTTGAACACTGAAGCTTTCTTT	CASSWGVGHLNTEAFF
NA	TRBJ2-7	TRBV27	NA	TGTGCCAGCAGCTCCCTCACCGGGGACGAGCAGTACTTC	CASSSLTGDEQYF
NA	TRBJ1-1	TRBV7-6	TRBD1	TGTGCCAGCAGCCTCGGACAGGGCTCTTACACTGAAGCTTTCTTT	CASSLGQGSYTEAFF
NA	TRBJ2-5	TRBV2	NA	TGTGCCAGCGGGGAGATTCAAGAGACCCAGTACTTC	CASGEIQETQYF
NA	TRBJ1-5	TRBV6-2/TRBV6-3	NA	TGTGCCAGCAGCCCTCGACAGGCCTCTAGCAATCAGCCCCAGCATTTT	CASSPRQASSNQPQHF
NA	TRBJ2-7	TRBV3-1/TRBV3-2	TRBD2	TGTGCCAGCACCAAGCGGGGGGGCCACGAGCAGTACTTC	CASTKRGGHEQYF
NA	TRBJ2-3	TRBV7-2	TRBD1	TGTGCCAGCAGCTTAAGGACAGGAAGAGATACGCAGTATTTT	CASSLRTGRDTQYF
few	TRBJ2-7	TRBV11-3	TRBD1	TGTGCCAGCAGCTTAGCGACCGCGGGTCCGGGACAGGCAGCCTACGAGCAGTACTTC	CASSLATAGPGQAAYEQYF
few	TRBJ2-7	TRBV28	NA	TGTGCCAGCAGTCCTACCCGGCGGGGTCCTTTCTACGAGCAGTACTTC	CASSPTRRGPFYEQYF
NA	TRBJ1-2	TRBV20-1	NA	TGCAGTGCTGGGCGTGGGGAGGGCTACACCTTC	CSAGRGEGYTF
NA	TRBJ1-2	TRBV28	TRBD1	TGTGCCAGCAGTTCGGCCGCCGGGACAGGGGAAGGCTACACCTTC	CASSSAAGTGEGYTF
once	TRBJ1-1	TRBV2	TRBD1	TGTGCCAGCACCCTGACAGGGGACGGTGGTGAAGCTTTCTTT	CASTLTGDGGEAFF
NA	TRBJ2-3	TRBV5-1	TRBD2	TGCGCCAGCAGGCCTGGACTAGCGGGAGGGGCAGATACGCAGTATTTT	CASRPGLAGGADTQYF
NA	TRBJ1-2	TRBV12-5	TRBD1	TGTGCTAGTGGTTTCCAGGGGGCACGAGGCTACACCTTC	CASGFQGARGYTF
NA	TRBJ1-1	TRBV21-1	NA	TGTGCCAGCAGCAAGCCCACAGGGACAGCGAACACTGAAGCTTTCTTT	CASSKPTGTANTEAFF
once	TRBJ2-2	TRBV5-1	TRBD1	TGCGCCAGCAGCTCAACCAGGGGGACCGGGGAGCTGTTTTTT	CASSSTRGTGELFF
NA	TRBJ2-2	TRBV9	NA	TGTGCCAGCAGCGTAGATTCAGGGGTGTCCGGGGAGCTGTTTTTT	CASSVDSGVSGELFF
NA	TRBJ1-2	TRBV2	TRBD1	TGTGCCAGCAGTGATGTACAGGGGGCATATGGCTACACCTTC	CASSDVQGAYGYTF
NA	TRBJ2-1	TRBV5-4	TRBD2	TGTGCCAGCAGCTTGACTAGCGGATTCTACAATGAGCAGTTCTTC	CASSLTSGFYNEQFF
NA	TRBJ2-5	TRBV7-9	NA	TGTGCCAGCAGCTTCTCGGACACTCAAGAGACCCAGTACTTC	CASSFSDTQETQYF
NA	TRBJ1-2	TRBV6-5	NA	TGTGCCAGCAGTCCCTCGGCGGGGTTCTATGGCTACACCTTC	CASSPSAGFYGYTF
NA	TRBJ2-2	TRBV12-5	NA	TGTGCTAGTGGTTTGGAGCAAGGGAGCGGCACCGGGGAGCTGTTTTTT	CASGLEQGSGTGELFF
NA	TRBJ1-2	TRBV7-2	NA	TGTGCCAGCAGCTTAGCGCGGGACCCCAATGGCTACACCTTC	CASSLARDPNGYTF
NA	TRBJ2-7	TRBV18	TRBD1	TGTGCCAGCTCACCAGGGCCGGGACAGGGGGCGCTGGGAATCTACGAGCAGTACTTC	CASSPGPGQGALGIYEQYF
once	TRBJ1-2	TRBV6-5	NA	TGTGCCAGCACGACTCTAATAAGCTATGGCTACACCTTC	CASTTLISYGYTF
NA	TRBJ2-5	TRBV7-6	TRBD1	TGTGCCAGCAGCTTAGGGGACAGCCAAGAGACCCAGTACTTC	CASSLGDSQETQYF
NA	TRBJ1-1	TRBV18	TRBD1	TGTGCCACCTCGGAGAATCAGGGGGCTGAAGCTTTCTTT	CATSENQGAEAFF